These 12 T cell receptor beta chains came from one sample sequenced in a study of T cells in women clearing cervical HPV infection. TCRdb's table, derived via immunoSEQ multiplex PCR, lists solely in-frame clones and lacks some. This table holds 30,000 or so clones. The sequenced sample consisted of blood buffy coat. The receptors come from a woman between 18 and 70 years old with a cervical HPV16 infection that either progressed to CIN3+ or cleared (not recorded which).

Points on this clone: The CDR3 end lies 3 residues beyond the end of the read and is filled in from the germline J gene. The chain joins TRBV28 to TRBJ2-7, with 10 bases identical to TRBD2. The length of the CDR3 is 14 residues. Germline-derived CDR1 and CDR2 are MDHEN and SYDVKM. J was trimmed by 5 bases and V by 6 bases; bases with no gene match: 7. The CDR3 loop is CASSFSGREDEQYF. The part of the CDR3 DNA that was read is TGTGCCAGCAGCTTCAGCGGGAGGGAGGACGAG.

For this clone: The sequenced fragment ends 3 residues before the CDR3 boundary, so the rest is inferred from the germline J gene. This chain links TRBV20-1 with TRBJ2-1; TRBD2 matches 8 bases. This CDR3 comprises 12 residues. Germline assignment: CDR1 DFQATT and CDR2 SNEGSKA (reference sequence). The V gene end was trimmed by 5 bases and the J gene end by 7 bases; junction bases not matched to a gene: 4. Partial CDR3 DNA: TGCAGTGCTGACCGGGAGGGGAATGAG. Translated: CSADREGNE. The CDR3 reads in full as CSADREGNEQFF.

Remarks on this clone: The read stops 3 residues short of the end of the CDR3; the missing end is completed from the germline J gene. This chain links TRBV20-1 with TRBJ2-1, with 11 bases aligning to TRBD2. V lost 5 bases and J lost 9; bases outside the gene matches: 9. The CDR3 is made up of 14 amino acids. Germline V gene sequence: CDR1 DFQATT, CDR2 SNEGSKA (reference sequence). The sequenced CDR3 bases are TGCAGTGCTCGCCTAGCGGGAGGTTTGGGTGAG. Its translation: CSARLAGGLGE. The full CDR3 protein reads CSARLAGGLGEQFF.

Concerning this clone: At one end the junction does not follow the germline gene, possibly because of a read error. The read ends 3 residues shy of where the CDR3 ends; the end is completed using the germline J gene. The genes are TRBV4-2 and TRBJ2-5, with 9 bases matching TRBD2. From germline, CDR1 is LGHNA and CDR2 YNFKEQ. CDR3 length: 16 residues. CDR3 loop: CASSQDAGGLSETQYF. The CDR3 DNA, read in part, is TGCGCCAGCAGCCAAGACGCGGGAGGGCTTTCGGAGACC.

The CDR3 here is CASSLDTNDYTF. CDR3 bases read: TGTGCCAGCTCACTAGATACGAATGAC. This chain links TRBV18 with TRBJ1-2; D is uncertain. The read comes to an end 3 residues before the CDR3 does, leaving the germline J gene to fill in the end. Looked up from germline, CDR1 is KGHSH and CDR2 is LQKENI. The CDR3 is 12 residues long.

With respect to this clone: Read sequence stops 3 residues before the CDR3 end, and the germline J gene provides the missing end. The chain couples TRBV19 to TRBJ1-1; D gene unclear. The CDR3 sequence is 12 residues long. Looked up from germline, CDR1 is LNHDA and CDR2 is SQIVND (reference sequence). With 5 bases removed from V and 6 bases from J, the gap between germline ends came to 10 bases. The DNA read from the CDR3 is TGTGCCAGTAGTCAAGGTCGGGCTGAA. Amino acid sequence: CASSQGRAE. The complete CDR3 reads CASSQGRAEAFF.

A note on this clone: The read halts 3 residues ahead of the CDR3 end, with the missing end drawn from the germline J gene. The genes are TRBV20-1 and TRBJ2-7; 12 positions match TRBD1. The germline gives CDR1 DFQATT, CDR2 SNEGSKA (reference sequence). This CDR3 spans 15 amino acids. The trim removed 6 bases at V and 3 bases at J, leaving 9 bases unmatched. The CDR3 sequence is CSADSRDRGLYEQYF. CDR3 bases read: TGCAGTGCAGATTCCCGGGACAGGGGGCTCTACGAG.

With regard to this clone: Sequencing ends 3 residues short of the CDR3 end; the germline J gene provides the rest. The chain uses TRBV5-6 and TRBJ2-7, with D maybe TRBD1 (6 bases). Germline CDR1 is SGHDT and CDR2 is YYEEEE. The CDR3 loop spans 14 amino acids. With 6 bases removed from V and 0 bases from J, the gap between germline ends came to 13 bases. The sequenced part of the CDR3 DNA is TGTGCCAGCACCCTGACAGGCCTCTCCTACGAG. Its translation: CASTLTGLSYE. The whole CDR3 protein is CASTLTGLSYEQYF.

The CDR3 DNA, read in part, is TGTGCCTGGAGTGCCCAGCCCGGGGAGCCC. Its translation: CAWSAQPGEP. The complete CDR3 reads CAWSAQPGEPQHF. The genes are TRBV30 and TRBJ1-5; D is unresolved. The read comes to an end 3 residues before the CDR3 does, leaving the germline J gene to fill in the end. V was clipped by 1 base and J by 8 bases, with 12 bases between them. The CDR3 is 13 amino acids. The germline V gene encodes CDR1 GTSNPN and CDR2 SVGIG (reference sequence).

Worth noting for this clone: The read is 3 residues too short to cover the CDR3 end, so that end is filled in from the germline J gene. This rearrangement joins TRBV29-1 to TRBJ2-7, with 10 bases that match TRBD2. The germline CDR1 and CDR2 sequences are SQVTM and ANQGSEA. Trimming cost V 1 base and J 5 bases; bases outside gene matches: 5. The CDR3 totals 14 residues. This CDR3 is CSVEVPGLANEQYF. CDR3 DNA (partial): TGCAGCGTTGAAGTCCCGGGACTAGCGAACGAG.

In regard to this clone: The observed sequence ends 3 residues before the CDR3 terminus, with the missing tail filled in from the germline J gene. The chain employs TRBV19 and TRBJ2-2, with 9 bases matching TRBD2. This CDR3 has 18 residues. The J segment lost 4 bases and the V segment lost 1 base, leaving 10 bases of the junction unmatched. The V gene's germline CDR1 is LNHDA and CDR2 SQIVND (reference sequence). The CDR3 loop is CASSIVRGTSPPTGELFF. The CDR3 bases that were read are TGTGCCAGTAGTATAGTTCGGGGGACTAGCCCCCCCACCGGGGAG.

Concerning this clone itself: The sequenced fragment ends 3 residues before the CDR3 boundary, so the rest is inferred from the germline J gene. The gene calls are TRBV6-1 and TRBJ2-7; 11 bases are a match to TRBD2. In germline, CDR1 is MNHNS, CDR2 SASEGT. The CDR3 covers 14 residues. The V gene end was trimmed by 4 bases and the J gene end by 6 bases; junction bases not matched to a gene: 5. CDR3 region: CASSATSGRSEQYF. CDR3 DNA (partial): TGTGCCAGCAGTGCCACTAGCGGGAGATCCGAG.